The clone carrying this TCR beta chain is a singleton in its sample. This sample is part of a study of blood T cell repertoires in COVID-19. Study in general: The analysed material was cDNA or gDNA that came from T cells, B-cell-depleted T cells, or PBMCs.

Germline CDR1 reads SEHNR; CDR2 reads FQNEAQ (reference sequence). The CDR3 contains 19 residues. After removal of 5 bases from V and 4 bases from J, the junction contained 16 bases not matched to a gene. Clinical histories supplied by participants themselves formed the basis of cohort assignment. Measured with immunoSEQ multiplex PCR; TCRdb has only the in-frame clones, and not every one. The sample shows around 370,000 clones, about 88% of them seen only once. Sample: PBMCs or T cells enriched from blood (not recorded which). This clonotype was sampled from a woman aged 18-29 years who had recovered from COVID-19. The chain combines TRBV7-9 with TRBJ2-1; 11 bases fit TRBD2. As DNA, the CDR3 is TGTGCCAGCAGCCACCGGGGTCTAGCGGGGGGCCTTAAATACAATGAGCAGTTCTTC. Amino acids: CASSHRGLAGGLKYNEQFF.